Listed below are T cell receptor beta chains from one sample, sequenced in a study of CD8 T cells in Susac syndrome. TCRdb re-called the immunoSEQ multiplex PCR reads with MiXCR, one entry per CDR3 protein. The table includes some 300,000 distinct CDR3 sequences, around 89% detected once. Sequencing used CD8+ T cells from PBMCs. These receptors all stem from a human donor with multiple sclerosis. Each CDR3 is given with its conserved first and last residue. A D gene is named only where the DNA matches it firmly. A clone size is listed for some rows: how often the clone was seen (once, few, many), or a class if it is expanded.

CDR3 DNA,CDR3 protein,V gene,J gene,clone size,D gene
TGCAGTGCTAGAGAGGGGCCATCGGCGCGGGAGGATAAGGCGACGGGCAATGAGCAGTTCTTC,CSAREGPSAREDKATGNEQFF,TRBV20-1,TRBJ2-1,-,TRBD2
TGTGCCAGCAGTTACTCTAGCGGGGGGTCGTCCTACAATGAGCAGTTCTTC,CASSYSSGGSSYNEQFF,TRBV6-5,TRBJ2-1,-,TRBD2
TGCAGTGCTAGAAGTCTAGCCAAAAACATTCAGTACTTC,CSARSLAKNIQYF,TRBV20-1,TRBJ2-4,-,-
TGTGCCAGCAGCTTGGCCTCGAGGGATACGCAGTATTTT,CASSLASRDTQYF,TRBV5-6,TRBJ2-3,-,-
TGTGCCAGTAGTATGGTATGGGGGACTGAAGCTTTCTTT,CASSMVWGTEAFF,TRBV19,TRBJ1-1,-,-
TGTGCTAGTGGTTTGCCGCATCGCCGGGCAGGGGAAGGGAATCAGCCCCAGCATTTT,CASGLPHRRAGEGNQPQHF,TRBV12-5,TRBJ1-5,-,-
TGTGCCAGCAGTCTGACAGACACCGGGGAGCTGTTTTTT,CASSLTDTGELFF,TRBV6-1,TRBJ2-2,-,-
TGTGCCAGCAGTCAACAGGGCTACGAGCAGTACTTC,CASSQQGYEQYF,TRBV25-1,TRBJ2-7,few,-
TGTGCCAGCAGTATAGCGGGAGCAAGCTACGAGCAGTACTTC,CASSIAGASYEQYF,TRBV27,TRBJ2-7,-,TRBD2
TGCAGCGTTGATCCGGGATACTCCTACGAGCAGTACTTC,CSVDPGYSYEQYF,TRBV29-1,TRBJ2-7,-,-
TGCGCCAGCAGCCAAGTTCTATCCGGGAGTAGGTTAGGAGAGACCCAGTACTTC,CASSQVLSGSRLGETQYF,TRBV4-3,TRBJ2-5,once,-
TGTGCCTCCGACAGGGGGCTCGGATATGGCTACACCTTC,CASDRGLGYGYTF,TRBV30,TRBJ1-2,-,TRBD1
TGCGCCAGCAGCTTGGCGGCTAGCGGCAGCGAAGGAACCGGGGAGCTGTTTTTT,CASSLAASGSEGTGELFF,TRBV5-1,TRBJ2-2,-,TRBD2
TGTGCCAGCAGCCAAACGGGGGAGCCGACTGAAGCTTTCTTT,CASSQTGEPTEAFF,TRBV3-1,TRBJ1-1,-,-
TGTGCCAGCAGTATCAGGGGGCGCGGTAGCGGTCATACCCAGTACTTC,CASSIRGRGSGHTQYF,TRBV12-3/TRBV12-4,TRBJ2-5,once,TRBD1
TGCAGTGCTAGAGGAGAGGGGACGGACTTTACAGATACGCAGTATTTT,CSARGEGTDFTDTQYF,TRBV20-1,TRBJ2-3,once,-
TGTGCCAGCAGTTCATCTCCCCCCGAGCAGTACTTC,CASSSSPPEQYF,TRBV28,TRBJ2-7,-,-
TGTGCCACCAGCATTTGGGATAAAGGGTATGAGCAGTTCTTC,CATSIWDKGYEQFF,TRBV15,TRBJ2-1,-,-
TGCAGCGTTGAAAAGGGTATGAACACTGAAGCTTTCTTT,CSVEKGMNTEAFF,TRBV29-1,TRBJ1-1,-,-
TGTGCCAGCAGTTTGCCAGGGGGTAACAATGAGCAGTTCTTC,CASSLPGGNNEQFF,TRBV7-3,TRBJ2-1,-,TRBD1
TGTGCCAGCAGCCTCCTGGACAGGGGGGGTTTATACGAGCAGTACTTC,CASSLLDRGGLYEQYF,TRBV11-2,TRBJ2-7,-,TRBD1
TGTGCCAGCGGGATCTCGGTCAATCAGCCCCAGCATTTT,CASGISVNQPQHF,TRBV27,TRBJ1-5,-,-
TGTGCCAGCAGTGAAGGAGTCGGGCAGGGGGCGTATGGCTACACCTTC,CASSEGVGQGAYGYTF,TRBV2,TRBJ1-2,-,TRBD1
TGTGCCAGCAGTTTATACAGGGGTTCCTACGAGCAGTACTTC,CASSLYRGSYEQYF,TRBV28,TRBJ2-7,-,TRBD1
TGTGCCAGCTCATCATCCGGGACAGCAAGGGGGTTTGATCAGCCCCAGCATTTT,CASSSSGTARGFDQPQHF,TRBV18,TRBJ1-5,-,TRBD1